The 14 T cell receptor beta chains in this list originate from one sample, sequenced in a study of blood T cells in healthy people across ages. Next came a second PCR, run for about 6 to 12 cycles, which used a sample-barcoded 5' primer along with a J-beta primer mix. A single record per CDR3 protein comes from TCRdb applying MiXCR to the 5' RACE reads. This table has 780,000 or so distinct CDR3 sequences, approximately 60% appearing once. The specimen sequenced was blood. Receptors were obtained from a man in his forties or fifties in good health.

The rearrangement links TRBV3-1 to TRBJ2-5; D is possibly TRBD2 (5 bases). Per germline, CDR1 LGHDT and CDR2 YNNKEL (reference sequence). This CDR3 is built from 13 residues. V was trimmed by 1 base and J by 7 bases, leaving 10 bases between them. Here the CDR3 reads CASSQGREGTQYF. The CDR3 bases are TGTGCCAGCAGCCAAGGGAGAGAGGGGACCCAGTACTTC.

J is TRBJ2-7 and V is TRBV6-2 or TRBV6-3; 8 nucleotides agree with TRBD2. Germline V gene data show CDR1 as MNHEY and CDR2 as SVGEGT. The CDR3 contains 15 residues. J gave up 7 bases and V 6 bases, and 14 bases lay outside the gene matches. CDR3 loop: CASRESGGFYNEQYF. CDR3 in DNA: TGTGCCAGCAGGGAAAGCGGGGGTTTCTACAATGAGCAGTACTTC.

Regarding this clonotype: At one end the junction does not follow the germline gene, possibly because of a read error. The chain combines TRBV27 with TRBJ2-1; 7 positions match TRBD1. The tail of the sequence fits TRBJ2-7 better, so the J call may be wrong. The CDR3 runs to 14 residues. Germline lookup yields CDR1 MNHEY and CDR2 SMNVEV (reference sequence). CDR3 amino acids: CACSRDSSYNEQYF. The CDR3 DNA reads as TGTGCCTGCAGCCGGGACAGCTCCTACAATGAGCAGTACTTC.

The CDR3 reads CAISLRGQTSTDTQYF. Written as DNA, the CDR3 is TGTGCCATCAGCCTCAGGGGTCAGACTAGCACAGATACGCAGTATTTT. The genes are TRBV10-3 and TRBJ2-3; D might be TRBD1 (6 bases). Trimming pared 6 bases from V and 0 bases from J, leaving 16 bases between. This CDR3 spans 16 amino acids. Germline CDR1 reads ENHRY; CDR2 reads SYGVKD.

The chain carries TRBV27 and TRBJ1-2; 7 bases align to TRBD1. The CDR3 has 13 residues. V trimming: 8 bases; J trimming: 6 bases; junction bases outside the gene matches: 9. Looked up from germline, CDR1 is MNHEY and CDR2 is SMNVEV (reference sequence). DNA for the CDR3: TGTGCCAGCGGTAGGGGGCCCGGCCATGGCTACACCTTC. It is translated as CASGRGPGHGYTF.

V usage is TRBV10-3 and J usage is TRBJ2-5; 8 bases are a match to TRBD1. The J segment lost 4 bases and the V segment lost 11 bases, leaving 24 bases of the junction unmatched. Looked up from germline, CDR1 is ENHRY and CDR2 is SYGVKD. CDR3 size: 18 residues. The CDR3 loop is CAAAGNGQGILSGETQYF. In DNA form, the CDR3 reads TGTGCCGCCGCGGGGAACGGACAGGGTATATTATCGGGAGAGACCCAGTACTTC.

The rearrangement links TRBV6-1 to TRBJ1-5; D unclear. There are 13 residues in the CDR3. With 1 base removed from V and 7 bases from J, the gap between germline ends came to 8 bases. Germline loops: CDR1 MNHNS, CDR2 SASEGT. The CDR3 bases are TGTGCCAGCAGTGAAGGTCGGGAACAGCCCCAGCATTTT. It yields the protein CASSEGREQPQHF.

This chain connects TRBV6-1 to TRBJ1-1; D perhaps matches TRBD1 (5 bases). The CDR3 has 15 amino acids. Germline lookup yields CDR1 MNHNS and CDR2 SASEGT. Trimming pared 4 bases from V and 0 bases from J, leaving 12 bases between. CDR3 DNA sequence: TGTGCCAGCAGTGCGCAGGGCCAAATGAACACTGAAGCTTTCTTT. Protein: CASSAQGQMNTEAFF.

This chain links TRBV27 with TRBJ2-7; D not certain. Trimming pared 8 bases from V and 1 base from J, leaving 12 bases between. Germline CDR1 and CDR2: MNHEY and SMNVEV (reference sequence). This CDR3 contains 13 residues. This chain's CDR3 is CASAWSLSYEQYF. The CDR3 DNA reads TGTGCCAGCGCGTGGAGCCTGTCCTACGAGCAGTACTTC.

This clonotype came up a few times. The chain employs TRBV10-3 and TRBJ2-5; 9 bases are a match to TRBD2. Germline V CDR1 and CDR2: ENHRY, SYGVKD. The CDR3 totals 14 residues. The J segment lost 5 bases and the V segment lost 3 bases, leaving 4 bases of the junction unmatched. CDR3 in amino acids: CAISESGRRETQYF. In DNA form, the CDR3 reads TGTGCCATCAGTGAAAGCGGGAGGCGGGAGACCCAGTACTTC.

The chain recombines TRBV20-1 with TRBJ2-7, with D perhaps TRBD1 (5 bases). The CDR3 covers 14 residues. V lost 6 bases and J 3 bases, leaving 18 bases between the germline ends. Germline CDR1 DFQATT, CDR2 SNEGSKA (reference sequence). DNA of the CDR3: TGCAGTGCCGAAAAAGAAGGGGCTAGCTACGAGCAGTACTTC. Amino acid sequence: CSAEKEGASYEQYF.

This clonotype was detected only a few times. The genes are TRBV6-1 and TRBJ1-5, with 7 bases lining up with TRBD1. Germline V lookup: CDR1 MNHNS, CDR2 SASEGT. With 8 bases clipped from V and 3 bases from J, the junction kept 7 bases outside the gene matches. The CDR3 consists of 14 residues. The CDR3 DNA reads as TGTGCCAGCGTATTGGACAGGATCAATCAGCCCCAGCATTTT. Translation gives CASVLDRINQPQHF.

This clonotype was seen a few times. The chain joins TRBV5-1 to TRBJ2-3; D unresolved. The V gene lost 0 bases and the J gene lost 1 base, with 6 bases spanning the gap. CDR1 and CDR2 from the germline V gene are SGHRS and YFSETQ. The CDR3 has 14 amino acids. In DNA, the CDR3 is TGCGCCAGCAGCTTGGATCCCCGCACAGATACGCAGTATTTT. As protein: CASSLDPRTDTQYF. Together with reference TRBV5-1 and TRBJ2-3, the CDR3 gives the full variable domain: KAGVTQTPRYLIKTRGQQVTLSCSPISGHRSVSWYQQTPGQGLQFLFEYFSETQRNKGNFPGRFSGRQFSNSRSEMNVSTLELGDSALYLCASSLDPRTDTQYFGPGTRLTVL.

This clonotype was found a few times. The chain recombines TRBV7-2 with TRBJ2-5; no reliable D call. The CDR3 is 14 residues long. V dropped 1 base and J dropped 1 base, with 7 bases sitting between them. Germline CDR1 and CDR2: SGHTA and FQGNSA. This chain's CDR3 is CASSLEAVQETQYF. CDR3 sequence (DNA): TGTGCCAGCAGCTTAGAGGCAGTCCAAGAGACCCAGTACTTC.